These 16 T cell receptor beta chains originate from one sample sequenced in a study of blood T cells in healthy people across ages. Alongside a J-beta primer mix, a sample-barcoded 5' primer served in a second PCR lasting about 6 to 11 cycles. TCRdb processed the 5' RACE reads anew with MiXCR; each CDR3 protein has one entry. The profile covers roughly 800,000 distinct CDR3 sequences, with about 37% appearing a single time and roughly 13% taken by the ten largest. Material: blood. Source of these receptors: a man aged 18 to 35 in good health.

The chain recombines TRBV6-2 or TRBV6-3 with TRBJ2-3; TRBD1 might be the D (6 bases). Germline CDR1 is MNHEY and CDR2 is SVGEGT. The germline V and J ends were trimmed by 2 bases and 0 bases, with 9 bases remaining between them. The CDR3 contains 15 residues. The CDR3 loop reads CASSYNRVSTDTQYF. For the CDR3, the DNA is TGTGCCAGCAGTTACAACAGGGTGAGCACAGATACGCAGTATTTT.

The chain uses TRBV6-1 and TRBJ1-1; no clear D. The CDR3 totals 17 residues. The ends were cut back, 2 bases at V and 3 bases at J, with 19 bases in the middle. Germline values: CDR1 MNHNS, CDR2 SASEGT. The CDR3 DNA is TGTGCCAGCAGTGAAAGTGAACGGATCGGTCGGGACACTGAAGCTTTCTTT. Translation gives CASSESERIGRDTEAFF.

The table lists this clonotype with many counts. The V gene is TRBV5-1, the J gene TRBJ1-5, with 7 bases identical to TRBD1. The CDR3 length is 15 residues. CDR1 and CDR2 from the germline V gene are SGHRS and YFSETQ. V trimming: 1 base; J trimming: 0 bases; junction bases outside the gene matches: 1. The CDR3 nucleotides read TGCGCCAGCAGCTTGACAGGGGCTAGCAATCAGCCCCAGCATTTT. It encodes CASSLTGASNQPQHF.

The J gene is TRBJ1-5, the V gene TRBV2, with D maybe TRBD1 (5 bases). In germline, CDR1 is SNHLY, CDR2 FYNNEI. This CDR3 has 15 amino acids. Trimming left V 5 bases short and J 0 bases short, with 11 bases between. The CDR3 coding sequence is TGTGCCAGCAGTCCGAACAGGCCTAGCAATCAGCCCCAGCATTTT. Its protein product is CASSPNRPSNQPQHF.

This clonotype has just a few counts. The V and J genes are TRBV6-5 and TRBJ1-1, with a weak D call TRBD1 (6 bases). V was pared by 4 bases and J by 1 base, with 13 bases between. This CDR3 has 15 amino acids. Germline-derived CDR1 and CDR2 are MNHEY and SVGAGI. This chain's CDR3 is CASSFTGTKNTEAFF. DNA for the CDR3: TGTGCCAGCAGTTTCACCGGGACAAAGAACACTGAAGCTTTCTTT.

Many counts were recorded for this clonotype. An end of the junction differs from the germline gene, which may be a read error. The J gene is TRBJ2-1, the V gene TRBV6-6, with 7 bases fitting TRBD1. This CDR3 has 14 residues. Germline V gene lookup returns CDR1 MNHNY and CDR2 SVGAGI (reference sequence). The CDR3 DNA sequence: TGCGCCAGCAGCCCACGACAGGGCTACAATGAGCAGTTCTTC. This codes for CASSPRQGYNEQFF.

Remarks on this clonotype: A single base separates this from a much larger clone, so it may be a read error. V is TRBV7-9 and J is TRBJ1-2; 9 bases agree with TRBD1. The CDR3 has 15 residues. Germline V gene lookup returns CDR1 SEHNR and CDR2 FQNEAQ (reference sequence). J was trimmed by 6 bases and V by 1 base; bases with no gene match: 6. The CDR3 nucleotides read TGTGCCAGCAGCTTAGGGACAGGGGATGGCAATGGCTACACCTTC. The encoded protein is CASSLGTGDGNGYTF.

This rearrangement joins TRBV4-2 to TRBJ2-5; 13 bases are a match to TRBD2. There are 17 residues in the CDR3. The J segment lost 1 base and the V segment lost 7 bases, leaving 9 bases of the junction unmatched. CDR1 is LGHNA and CDR2 is YNFKEQ in the germline V gene. The CDR3 DNA is TGTGCCAGCACCCTGAATGGACTAGCGGGGGCCCAAGAGACCCAGTACTTC. Translating gives CASTLNGLAGAQETQYF.

This clonotype was seen many times. The rearrangement uses TRBV6-2 or TRBV6-3 and TRBJ1-5; 9 bases are shared with TRBD1. CDR1 MNHEY and CDR2 SVGEGT come from the germline V gene. Germline trimming cut 2 bases from V and 6 bases from J; bases unmatched to any gene: 5. The CDR3 extends over 15 amino acids. The chain's CDR3 is CASSYRTGEGQPQHF. The CDR3 region has the DNA TGTGCCAGCAGTTACCGGACAGGGGAAGGTCAGCCCCAGCATTTT.

This clonotype has a handful of counts. CDR3 loop: CASSLTRLTSYEQYF. In DNA form, the CDR3 reads TGTGCCAGCAGCTTAACCAGGCTTACCTCCTACGAGCAGTACTTC. The chain joins TRBV7-9 to TRBJ2-7; D unclear. V was shortened by 2 bases and J by 0 bases, with 11 bases between the two germline ends. The germline gives CDR1 SEHNR, CDR2 FQNEAQ (reference sequence). This CDR3 has 15 residues.

Concerning this clonotype: Possible read error: a much larger clone is one base away. V and J are TRBV7-2 and TRBJ2-7; 9 nucleotides line up with TRBD2. The length of the CDR3 is 16 residues. The V gene end was trimmed by 4 bases and the J gene end by 7 bases; junction bases not matched to a gene: 14. The V gene's germline CDR1 is SGHTA and CDR2 FQGNSA. CDR3 region: CASSSLAGAYYNEQYF. For the CDR3, the DNA is TGTGCCAGCAGCTCGTTAGCGGGGGCCTACTACAATGAGCAGTACTTC.

This clonotype was counted at least ten times. The chain has TRBV4-3 and TRBJ2-6, with no clear D. The CDR3 length is 15 residues. V was trimmed by 4 bases and J by 0 bases, leaving 7 bases between them. The germline V gene has CDR1 LGHNA and CDR2 YSLEER. DNA of the CDR3: TGCGCCAGCAGCCCCTGGGGCTCTGGGGCCAACGTCCTGACTTTC. Translated, it gives CASSPWGSGANVLTF.

This clonotype was observed a few times. V gene TRBV5-1 combines with J gene TRBJ1-2, with D possibly matching TRBD1 (6 bases). The CDR3 consists of 15 residues. Germline V gene lookup returns CDR1 SGHRS and CDR2 YFSETQ. V was clipped by 1 base and J by 4 bases, with 14 bases between them. For the CDR3, the DNA is TGCGCCAGCAGCTTGTGTATGGACAGAACCTATGGCTACACCTTC. As protein: CASSLCMDRTYGYTF.

This chain joins TRBV7-2 and TRBJ2-7; no definite D call. Trimming cost V 3 bases and J 7 bases, with 16 bases left between them. The CDR3 has 14 residues. Germline CDR1 reads SGHTA; CDR2 reads FQGNSA. The CDR3 coding sequence is TGTGCCAGCAGCTTTTTTACCCGAAACAATGAGCAGTACTTC. It encodes CASSFFTRNNEQYF.

The table lists this clonotype with a few counts. CDR3 in amino acids: CASSRRWSSGNTIYF. CDR3 coding DNA: TGTGCCAGCAGCCGCAGGTGGTCGTCTGGAAACACCATATATTTT. The V and J genes are TRBV16 and TRBJ1-3; no firm D call. CDR1 is KGHSY and CDR2 is FQNENV in the germline V gene. This CDR3 spans 15 amino acids. V lost 4 bases, J lost 1 base, and 11 bases lay in between.

This clonotype was picked up many times. V gene TRBV5-1 combines with J gene TRBJ1-2, with TRBD1 as a possible D gene (6 bases). CDR1 is SGHRS and CDR2 is YFSETQ in the germline V gene. This CDR3 region has 13 residues. The germline V and J ends were trimmed by 4 bases and 4 bases, with 11 bases remaining between them. CDR3 sequence: CASSIDRTYGYTF. The CDR3 bases are TGCGCCAGCAGCATTGACAGGACCTATGGCTACACCTTC.